The 17 T cell receptor beta chains below were found in one sample sequenced in a study of graft-versus-host responses after intestinal transplantation (dated by TCRdb to the early 2020s). The library was obtained by the immunoSEQ multiplex PCR assay. In its TCRdb copy, this immuneACCESS table keeps in-frame sequences only and misses some clones. Where compared with another copy, unresolved V genes explain less than half of these, and the others have no known cause. The sample yields approximately 24,000 clones; about 95% were counted once. The ten largest make up roughly 0.89% of the sample. The sequencing used PBMCs, collected roughly 32 days after intestinal transplant. The receptors shown here come from a human patient who received an intestinal transplant, so some T cells may come from the graft donor.

The V gene is TRBV28, the J gene TRBJ1-2, with D possibly being TRBD1 (6 bases). Trimming took off 6 bases at V and 0 bases at J, with 14 bases between the two ends. From germline, CDR1 is MDHEN and CDR2 SYDVKM. The CDR3 loop spans 15 amino acids. The CDR3 DNA is TGTGCCAGCAGCTTGTATCGGACAGCTAACTATGGCTACACCTTC. Translating it yields CASSLYRTANYGYTF.

This chain links TRBV6-5 with TRBJ2-7; 9 bases are a match to TRBD1. The junction had 8 bases not matched to a gene; V was cut back by 4 bases and J by 4 bases. The CDR3 length is 15 residues. Looked up from germline, CDR1 is MNHEY and CDR2 is SVGAGI. CDR3 DNA: TGTGCCAGCAGTTCACCACAGGGGGCGCCGTACGAGCAGTACTTC. It is translated as CASSSPQGAPYEQYF.

The rearrangement joins TRBV19 to TRBJ1-1; unclear D gene. The CDR3 runs to 16 residues. CDR1 LNHDA and CDR2 SQIVND come from the germline V gene (reference sequence). V was trimmed by 4 bases and J by 0 bases, leaving 15 bases between them. The DNA of the CDR3 is TGTGCCAGTAGTACCTTGCTGGTCAACATGAACACTGAAGCTTTCTTT. This codes for CASSTLLVNMNTEAFF.

The chain is built from TRBV29-1 and TRBJ1-4; D unresolved. CDR1 is SQVTM, CDR2 ANQGSEA, per germline. With 4 bases removed from V and 2 bases from J, the gap between germline ends came to 8 bases. There are 13 residues in the CDR3. The CDR3 sequence is CSVVASTNEKLFF. The CDR3 DNA reads as TGCAGCGTTGTTGCCAGCACTAATGAAAAACTGTTTTTT.

The V and J genes are TRBV4-1 and TRBJ1-1, with TRBD1 identical over 7 bases. The CDR3 runs 16 residues. With V trimmed by 3 bases and J by 3 bases, 10 bases remained unmatched. CDR1 is MGHRA, CDR2 YSYEKL, per germline. CDR3 in amino acids: CASSQVLSGTDTEAFF. The DNA of the CDR3 is TGCGCCAGCAGCCAGGTTCTTTCTGGGACAGACACTGAAGCTTTCTTT.

A single count supports this clone. V is TRBV30 and J is TRBJ1-1, with D hard to call. There are 11 residues in the CDR3. Germline CDR1 GTSNPN, CDR2 SVGIG (reference sequence). V lost 0 bases and J lost 7, with 6 bases in between. CDR3 nucleotides: TGTGCCTGGAGTGTGTACGGTGAAGCTTTCTTT. It encodes CAWSVYGEAFF.

DNA of the CDR3: TGTGCCAGCAGCCCTTACCGGGGGGGCGAGGACACTGAAGCTTTCTTT. This encodes CASSPYRGGEDTEAFF. The chain recombines TRBV14 with TRBJ1-1; maybe TRBD1 (6 bases). Trimming left V 4 bases short and J 3 bases short, with 18 bases between. The CDR3 covers 16 residues. Germline V gene data show CDR1 as SGHDN and CDR2 as FVKESK.

The CDR3 DNA follows: TGTGCCAGCAGCTCATCGTCCGAGGGGACAAGGCAGCCCCAGCATTTT. It encodes CASSSSSEGTRQPQHF. This rearrangement joins TRBV13 to TRBJ1-5; D may be TRBD1 (6 bases). V gave up 4 bases and J gave up 7 bases, with 20 bases separating them. The CDR3 sequence is 16 residues long. Germline CDR1 and CDR2: PRHDT and FYEKMQ (reference sequence).

The V call is TRBV30, the J call TRBJ2-1; no reliable D call. The V and J ends lost 0 bases and 14 bases respectively, with 14 bases between them. The V gene's germline CDR1 is GTSNPN and CDR2 SVGIG (reference sequence). The CDR3 runs to 12 residues. CDR3 residues: CAWSVQVYEEFF. As DNA, the CDR3 is TGTGCCTGGAGTGTTCAAGTGTACGAGGAGTTCTTC. The whole variable domain, filled in from reference TRBV30 and TRBJ2-1, reads SQTIHQWPATLVQPVGSPLSLECTVEGTSNPNLYWYRQAAGRGLQLLFYSVGIGQISSEVPQNLSASRPQDRQFILSSKKLLLSDSGFYLCAWSVQVYEEFFGPGTRLTVL.

The CDR3 region is CASSSVGGNTEAFF. CDR3 bases: TGTGCCAGCAGCTCAGTGGGGGGGAACACTGAAGCTTTCTTT. The chain employs TRBV5-6 and TRBJ1-1; perhaps TRBD1 as D (5 bases). The CDR3 is 14 residues long. V gave up 3 bases and J gave up 1 base, with 10 bases separating them. Germline CDR1 is SGHDT and CDR2 is YYEEEE. The whole variable domain, remainder taken from reference TRBV5-6 and TRBJ1-1, is DAGVTQSPTHLIKTRGQQVTLRCSPKSGHDTVSWYQQALGQGPQFIFQYYEEEERQRGNFPDRFSGHQFPNYSSELNVNALLLGDSALYLCASSSVGGNTEAFFGQGTRLTVV.

The J gene is TRBJ2-2, the V gene TRBV7-3; D not resolved. There are 17 residues in the CDR3. V was pared by 1 base and J by 2 bases, with 14 bases between. The germline CDR1 and CDR2 sequences are SGHTA and FQGTGA. The CDR3 DNA reads TGTGCCAGCAGCTTAAATGGCAGGCCTCTTAACACCGGGGAGCTGTTTTTT. This sequence encodes CASSLNGRPLNTGELFF.

The rearrangement joins TRBV28 to TRBJ2-7; 10 nucleotides agree with TRBD2. The length of the CDR3 is 21 residues. CDR1 and CDR2 (germline): MDHEN, SYDVKM. With 8 bases clipped from V and 5 bases from J, the junction kept 30 bases outside the gene matches. The CDR3 DNA reads as TGTGCCAGCGGCGAAGTGTTTCCCACGAGAGGTTTAGCGGGAGGAATGCACGAGCAGTACTTC. Protein: CASGEVFPTRGLAGGMHEQYF.

This clone appeared once. This rearrangement joins TRBV27 to TRBJ2-2; perhaps TRBD2 as D (6 bases). Per the germline V gene, CDR1 is MNHEY and CDR2 is SMNVEV (reference sequence). The CDR3 has 15 amino acids. V was trimmed by 6 bases and J by 4 bases, leaving 15 bases between them. CDR3 bases: TGTGCCAGCAGGCGGGACTCCCGGCGCACCGGGGAGCTGTTTTTT. Amino acids: CASRRDSRRTGELFF.

The chain recombines TRBV9 with TRBJ2-5; 7 bases match TRBD1. V shed 4 bases, J shed 2 bases, and the junction held 11 bases outside the gene matches. Germline lookup yields CDR1 SGDLS and CDR2 YYNGEE. The CDR3 spans 16 residues. The CDR3 spells CASSRPGTAMQETQYF. DNA of the CDR3: TGTGCCAGCAGCAGACCCGGGACAGCAATGCAAGAGACCCAGTACTTC.

This clone was seen just once. The genes are TRBV27 and TRBJ2-7, with 8 bases identical to TRBD2. Germline V lookup: CDR1 MNHEY, CDR2 SMNVEV (reference sequence). This CDR3 contains 14 residues. Trimming took 5 bases from V and 1 from J; bases not matched to a gene: 4. CDR3 residues: CASSEAGVSYEQYF. DNA of the CDR3: TGTGCCAGCAGTGAAGCGGGAGTATCCTACGAGCAGTACTTC.

This chain joins TRBV9 and TRBJ1-2, with D hard to call. Germline V lookup: CDR1 SGDLS, CDR2 YYNGEE. The CDR3 is made up of 13 amino acids. The V end was cut by 4 bases, the J end by 7 bases, with 14 bases between. The CDR3 region is CASSPGFGVGYTF. In DNA, the CDR3 is TGTGCCAGCAGCCCCGGGTTTGGGGTTGGCTACACCTTC. The variable domain in full, with the rest retrieved from reference TRBV9 and TRBJ1-2, is DSGVTQTPKHLITATGQRVTLRCSPRSGDLSVYWYQQSLDQGLQFLIQYYNGEERAKGNILERFSAQQFPDLHSELNLSSLELGDSALYFCASSPGFGVGYTFGSGTRLTVV.

The genes are TRBV28 and TRBJ1-1; D remains unclear. The V end was cut by 5 bases, the J end by 6 bases, with 13 bases between. The CDR3 sequence is 13 residues long. Germline V gene sequence: CDR1 MDHEN, CDR2 SYDVKM. CDR3 bases: TGTGCCAGCAGTCCTCCTCTTGGGGCTGAAGCTTTCTTT. This encodes CASSPPLGAEAFF.